These T cell receptor beta chains were read from a single sample in a study of shared clonotypes between healthy human individuals. The repertoire was sequenced with immunoSEQ multiplex PCR; TCRdb's copy has only in-frame clones and lacks some. The data show about a million clones, about 80% seen once. Specimen: memory CD4+ T cells sorted from blood. The receptors were gathered from a man aged 18 to 30 in good health. CDR3s include the opening cysteine and the closing phenylalanine or tryptophan. Each record gives: D gene, clone size, V gene, CDR3 length, J gene, CDR3 protein, CDR3 DNA. The D gene is left open where the match is weak. The size entry is marked missing in some rows and otherwise reads once, few, many or a size class.

.,.,TRBV7-2,14,TRBJ2-3,CASSLAISTDTQYF,TGTGCCAGCAGCTTGGCGATAAGCACAGATACGCAGTATTTT
.,.,TRBV9,17,TRBJ2-1,CASSVGAPGATYNEQFF,TGTGCCAGCAGCGTAGGGGCCCCTGGCGCCACCTACAATGAGCAGTTCTTC
.,.,TRBV19,16,TRBJ1-6,CATPRGGCPYNSPLHF,TGTGCCACCCCGAGGGGGGGATGCCCCTATAATTCACCCCTCCACTTT
TRBD1,.,TRBV19,12,TRBJ1-2,CAVGDRLYGYTF,TGTGCCGTCGGGGACAGGCTATATGGCTACACCTTC
.,.,TRBV6-6,16,TRBJ1-3,CASSSLWGDSGNTIYF,TGTGCCAGCAGTTCCCTATGGGGCGACTCTGGAAACACCATATATTTT
TRBD2,.,TRBV12-5,16,TRBJ2-2,CASALRLAGNTGELFF,TGTGCTAGTGCTCTCCGACTAGCAGGGAACACCGGGGAGCTGTTTTTT
TRBD1,.,TRBV18,17,TRBJ1-1,CASSPLITTGSNTEAFF,TGTGCCAGCTCACCACTAATAACGACAGGGTCGAACACTGAAGCTTTCTTT
TRBD1,few,TRBV6-5,15,TRBJ2-1,CASSPGQGTYNEQFF,TGTGCCAGCAGCCCGGGACAGGGGACTTACAATGAGCAGTTCTTC
.,.,TRBV6-1,15,TRBJ1-5,CASSEATGGNQPQHF,TGTGCCAGCAGTGAAGCGACAGGAGGCAATCAGCCCCAGCATTTT
TRBD1,.,TRBV28,13,TRBJ1-2,CASSLNRGHGYTF,TGTGCCAGCAGTTTGAACAGGGGTCATGGCTACACCTTC
.,.,TRBV19,15,TRBJ1-3,CASSRGRHSGNTIYF,TGTGCCAGTAGTAGGGGCCGGCACTCTGGAAACACCATATATTTT